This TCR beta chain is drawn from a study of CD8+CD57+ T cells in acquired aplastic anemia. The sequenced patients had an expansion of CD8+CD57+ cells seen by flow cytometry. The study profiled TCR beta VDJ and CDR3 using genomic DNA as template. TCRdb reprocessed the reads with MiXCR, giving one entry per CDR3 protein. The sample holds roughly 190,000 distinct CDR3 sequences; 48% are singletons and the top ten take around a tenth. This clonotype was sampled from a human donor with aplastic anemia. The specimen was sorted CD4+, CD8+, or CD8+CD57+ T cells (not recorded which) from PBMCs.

The CDR3 DNA is TGTGCCAGCAGCTCCACTACCGTCCTCAGGAAGACCCAGTACTTC. Its translation is CASSSTTVLRKTQYF. V and J are TRBV7-9 and TRBJ2-5; no definite D call. This CDR3 is built from 15 residues. Germline V lookup: CDR1 SEHNR, CDR2 FQNEAQ (reference sequence). Trimming cost V 4 bases and J 6 bases, with 18 bases left between them. The full variable domain, rest sourced from reference TRBV7-9 and TRBJ2-5, is DTGVSQNPRHKITKRGQNVTFRCDPISEHNRLYWYRQTLGQGPEFLTYFQNEAQLEKSRLLSDRFSAERPKGSFSTLEIQRTEQGDSAMYLCASSSTTVLRKTQYFGPGTRLLVL.